A single sample is the source of the 20 T cell receptor beta chains below, sequenced in a study of molecular identifiers for immune sequencing clone quantification. TCRdb called the PCR reads again in MiXCR, with one record for every CDR3 protein. In the table there are approximately 680,000 distinct CDR3 sequences, about 25% of which are singletons. The specimen was naive CD8+ T cells from blood, with Jurkat cell RNA spiked in. Described subset: FACS-sorted CD8+CD4-CCR7+CD45RA+ naive T cells. All receptors come from a human donor in good health. Some libraries in this study had Jurkat cell RNA spiked in.

V gene TRBV27 combines with J gene TRBJ2-7; TRBD2 agrees at 11 bases. Germline CDR1 MNHEY, CDR2 SMNVEV (reference sequence). Trimming at V came to 4 bases and at J to 3 bases, leaving 5 bases not matched to a gene. CDR3 size: 15 residues. The CDR3 DNA reads as TGTGCCAGCAGTTCTGCGACTAGCGGGGTCTACGAGCAGTACTTC. This codes for CASSSATSGVYEQYF.

In its sample, this clonotype was seen many times. The V and J genes are TRBV29-1 and TRBJ2-5; a possible D gene is TRBD2 (6 bases). Trimming left V 4 bases short and J 7 bases short, with 19 bases between. The germline gives CDR1 SQVTM, CDR2 ANQGSEA. This CDR3 region has 14 residues. The CDR3, as DNA: TGCAGCGTTGTTCATGGATATGGAGCGGGGACCCAGTACTTC. This encodes CSVVHGYGAGTQYF. Supplemented by reference TRBV29-1 and TRBJ2-5, the full variable domain reads SAVISQKPSRDICQRGTSLTIQCQVDSQVTMMFWYRQQPGQSLTLIATANQGSEATYESGFVIDKFPISRPNLTFSTLTVSNMSPEDSSIYLCSVVHGYGAGTQYFGPGTRLLVL.

V and J are TRBV27 and TRBJ2-2; 9 bases match TRBD2. V shed 1 base, J shed 8 bases, and the junction held 11 bases outside the gene matches. Germline-derived CDR1 and CDR2 are MNHEY and SMNVEV (reference sequence). The CDR3 totals 17 residues. In DNA, the CDR3 is TGTGCCAGCAGTTTATTCGGAGGCGGGGGGGCGTCAGGGGAGCTGTTTTTT. This codes for CASSLFGGGGASGELFF.

For this clonotype: The junction does not match germline at one end; this may be a read error. V gene TRBV4-1 combines with J gene TRBJ1-1, with D maybe TRBD1 (6 bases). This CDR3 spans 15 amino acids. Germline V lookup: CDR1 MGHRA, CDR2 YSYEKL. In nucleotides, the CDR3 is TGCGCCAGCGGCCAAGTCCCCAGGGGCACGGGCGAAGCTTTCTTT. Translated: CASGQVPRGTGEAFF.

Ten or more counts support this clonotype. The rearrangement uses TRBV4-3 and TRBJ2-7, with 9 bases fitting TRBD1. From germline, CDR1 is LGHNA and CDR2 YSLEER. The junction had 3 bases not matched to a gene; V was cut back by 3 bases and J by 0 bases. CDR3 length equals 15 residues. Here the CDR3 DNA reads TGCGCCAGCAGCCAGGGACAGGGAAGCTCCTACGAGCAGTACTTC. Residues: CASSQGQGSSYEQYF.

There are a few counts of this clonotype. The chain couples TRBV4-3 to TRBJ2-1; 12 bases align to TRBD2. This CDR3 is built from 18 residues. With 4 bases clipped from V and 3 bases from J, the junction kept 10 bases outside the gene matches. Germline assignment: CDR1 LGHNA and CDR2 YSLEER. DNA of the CDR3: TGCGCCAGCAGCCCTGGTCCTAGCGGGGGGGCGGGCTACAATGAGCAGTTCTTC. Its protein product is CASSPGPSGGAGYNEQFF.

The chain uses TRBV20-1 and TRBJ2-3; the match to TRBD2 covers 11 bases. Germline lookup yields CDR1 DFQATT and CDR2 SNEGSKA (reference sequence). The CDR3 consists of 14 residues. After removal of 3 bases from V and 4 bases from J, the junction contained 3 bases not matched to a gene. CDR3 nucleotide sequence: TGCAGTGCTAGTAGCGGGAGGGCCGCAGATACGCAGTATTTT. Encoded protein: CSASSGRAADTQYF.

This clonotype occurred many times. V usage is TRBV7-9 and J usage is TRBJ2-1, with D possibly TRBD2 on 5 matching bases. V shed 5 bases and J shed 3 bases, with 14 bases lying between them. CDR3 length equals 15 residues. CDR1 and CDR2 from the germline V gene are SEHNR and FQNEAQ (reference sequence). DNA of the CDR3: TGTGCCAGCAGCGGACTGGACTTATTCTACAATGAGCAGTTCTTC. This encodes CASSGLDLFYNEQFF. The complete variable domain, with remaining parts taken from reference TRBV7-9 and TRBJ2-1, reads DTGVSQNPRHKITKRGQNVTFRCDPISEHNRLYWYRQTLGQGPEFLTYFQNEAQLEKSRLLSDRFSAERPKGSFSTLEIQRTEQGDSAMYLCASSGLDLFYNEQFFGPGTRLTVL.

This clonotype was seen many times. The CDR3, as DNA: TGTGCCAGCAGTTGGGGCTTCTCCTACGAGCAGTACTTC. It is translated as CASSWGFSYEQYF. The chain recombines TRBV6-2 or TRBV6-3 with TRBJ2-7, with TRBD1 as a possible D gene (5 bases). This CDR3 is 13 amino acids long. V shed 4 bases and J shed 0 bases, with 7 bases lying between them. In germline, CDR1 is MNHEY, CDR2 SVGEGT.

This clonotype was detected only a few times. This chain joins TRBV7-9 and TRBJ2-7; D is uncertain. The germline V and J ends were trimmed by 5 bases and 2 bases, with 16 bases remaining between them. Germline CDR1 is SEHNR and CDR2 is FQNEAQ (reference sequence). The CDR3 extends over 15 amino acids. For the CDR3, the DNA is TGTGCCAGCAGCCGAGATCCAGCCAGTACCTACGAGCAGTACTTC. Amino acids: CASSRDPASTYEQYF. Full variable domain (outside the CDR3, taken from reference TRBV7-9 and TRBJ2-7): DTGVSQNPRHKITKRGQNVTFRCDPISEHNRLYWYRQTLGQGPEFLTYFQNEAQLEKSRLLSDRFSAERPKGSFSTLEIQRTEQGDSAMYLCASSRDPASTYEQYFGPGTRLTVT.

The rearrangement links TRBV5-1 to TRBJ2-7; 7 positions agree with TRBD2. Germline V gene data show CDR1 as SGHRS and CDR2 as YFSETQ. Losses at the gene ends were 0 bases for V and 7 bases for J; bases not matched to a gene: 16. The CDR3 consists of 17 residues. The CDR3 is CASSLAQSRDYLWEQYF. Here the CDR3 DNA reads TGCGCCAGCAGCTTGGCCCAAAGCCGGGACTATCTCTGGGAGCAGTACTTC.

A few counts support this clonotype. V gene TRBV5-1 combines with J gene TRBJ1-4, with D possibly matching TRBD1 (6 bases). The ends were cut back, 0 bases at V and 7 bases at J, with 13 bases in the middle. CDR1 is SGHRS and CDR2 is YFSETQ in the germline V gene. The CDR3 length is 15 residues. This CDR3 reads CASSLEGGKAEKLFF. CDR3 in DNA: TGCGCCAGCAGCTTGGAGGGGGGGAAGGCTGAAAAACTGTTTTTT. Full variable domain (outside the CDR3, taken from reference TRBV5-1 and TRBJ1-4): KAGVTQTPRYLIKTRGQQVTLSCSPISGHRSVSWYQQTPGQGLQFLFEYFSETQRNKGNFPGRFSGRQFSNSRSEMNVSTLELGDSALYLCASSLEGGKAEKLFFGSGTQLSVL.

This rearrangement joins TRBV12-3 or TRBV12-4 to TRBJ1-1; 8 positions match TRBD1. V lost 1 base and J lost 14; bases outside the gene matches: 6. The CDR3 consists of 12 residues. The CDR3 loop reads CASSLDRGLAFF. CDR3 DNA sequence: TGTGCCAGCAGTTTAGACAGGGGGTTGGCCTTCTTT.

This chain uses TRBV24-1 with TRBJ1-2; D is possibly TRBD1 (6 bases). Germline lookup yields CDR1 KGHDR and CDR2 SFDVKD. Trimming left V 4 bases short and J 5 bases short, with 16 bases between. The CDR3 is made up of 15 amino acids. CDR3 sequence: CATSDETGFWYGYTF. The CDR3 coding sequence is TGTGCCACCAGTGACGAGACAGGCTTCTGGTATGGCTACACCTTC.

The sample holds many counts of this clonotype. This rearrangement joins TRBV29-1 to TRBJ2-5; 9 bases line up with TRBD2. V trimming: 7 bases; J trimming: 4 bases; junction bases outside the gene matches: 7. CDR3 length: 13 residues. Germline CDR1 SQVTM, CDR2 ANQGSEA. The CDR3: CSAPGLASETQYF. The CDR3 DNA reads as TGCAGCGCTCCGGGACTAGCCTCAGAGACCCAGTACTTC.

Details on this clonotype: Just one base apart from a much larger clone, this may be a read error. The genes are TRBV3-1 and TRBJ2-5, with D perhaps TRBD1 (6 bases). This CDR3 spans 15 amino acids. The germline CDR1 and CDR2 sequences are LGHDT and YNNKEL (reference sequence). CDR3 protein: CASSQEGQYQEPQYF. The CDR3 bases are TGTGCCAGCAGCCAAGAAGGACAGTACCAAGAGCCCCAGTACTTC.

Only a few counts were recorded for this clonotype. V is TRBV5-5 and J is TRBJ1-5; D gene unclear. The V end was cut by 0 bases, the J end by 8 bases, with 15 bases between. The germline V gene has CDR1 SGHKS and CDR2 YYEKEE (reference sequence). The CDR3 runs to 15 residues. CDR3 nucleotide sequence: TGTGCCAGCAGCTTGGCCCGATACTCGTATGAGCCCCAGCATTTT. Residues: CASSLARYSYEPQHF. Variable domain in full (rest from reference TRBV5-5 and TRBJ1-5): DAGVTQSPTHLIKTRGQQVTLRCSPISGHKSVSWYQQVLGQGPQFIFQYYEKEERGRGNFPDRFSARQFPNYSSELNVNALLLGDSALYLCASSLARYSYEPQHFGDGTRLSIL.

This clonotype appeared many times. The chain employs TRBV4-3 and TRBJ1-5; no clear D. The CDR3 contains 15 residues. Germline V gene data show CDR1 as LGHNA and CDR2 as YSLEER. Deletions cut 0 bases from V and 6 bases from J, with 12 bases between. The CDR3 protein is CASSQDLRYTQPQHF. The CDR3 coding sequence is TGCGCCAGCAGCCAAGATCTGAGGTACACTCAGCCCCAGCATTTT.

The chain joins TRBV19 to TRBJ1-1, with D maybe TRBD1 (6 bases). Per the germline V gene, CDR1 is LNHDA and CDR2 is SQIVND (reference sequence). V lost 5 bases to trimming and J lost 2 bases, with 15 bases between them. The CDR3 runs to 15 residues. The DNA of the CDR3 is TGTGCCAGTAGTGCGGACGGGGGGCTCAACACTGAAGCTTTCTTT. It translates to CASSADGGLNTEAFF.

As for this clonotype: This may come from a read error, since a much larger clone is one base off. The chain links TRBV28 to TRBJ2-7; D unresolved. CDR3 length equals 13 residues. Germline lookup yields CDR1 MDHEN and CDR2 SYDVKM. The chain's CDR3 is CAGSPPEAYEQYF. CDR3 nucleotides: TGTGCCGGCAGTCCACCGGAAGCCTACGAGCAGTACTTC.